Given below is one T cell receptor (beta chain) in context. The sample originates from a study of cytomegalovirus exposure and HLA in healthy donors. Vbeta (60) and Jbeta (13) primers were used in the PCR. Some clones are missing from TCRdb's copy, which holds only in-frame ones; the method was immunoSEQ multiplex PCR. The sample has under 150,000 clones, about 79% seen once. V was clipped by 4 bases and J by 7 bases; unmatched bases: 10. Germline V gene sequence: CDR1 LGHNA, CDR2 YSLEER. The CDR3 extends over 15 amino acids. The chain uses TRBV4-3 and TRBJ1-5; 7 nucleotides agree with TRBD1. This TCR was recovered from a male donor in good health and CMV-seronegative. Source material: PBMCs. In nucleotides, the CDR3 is TGCGCCAGCAGCCGGCTAACAGGGGCGAACCAGCCCCAGCATTTT. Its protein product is CASSRLTGANQPQHF.